Listed here are 9 T cell receptor beta chains from one sample, sequenced in a study of human T cells and chemical hapten exposure (dated by TCRdb to about 2021). The library was prepared using RACE. Sequencer: NextSeq 500. TCRdb reprocessed the public reads (quality trimming at Q25 with fastp, clone calling with MiXCR) and kept in-frame beta chains. CDR3 protein sequences are deduplicated, and each keeps its most common genes and DNA. In all, the sample holds some 54,000 distinct CDR3 sequences, and about 9.9% of those were seen once. The ten largest clones add up to approximately 1.7% of the sample. This sample's time point label indicates: patch test 2, 6 weeks after DPC sensitization. This specimen's treatment or condition label, per the study, means: therapeutic diphenylcyclopropenone sensitization with weekly scalp DPC. The sample in question was whole blood, obtained in connection with sensitization to the hapten diphenylcyclopropenone (DPC). The receptors here all came from a woman between 50 and 59 years old with alopecia areata. Some clones in this sample may be carry-over from other donors' samples.

This clonotype was found a few times. CDR3: CASSLDRADTQYF. DNA for the CDR3: TGTGCCAGCAGCTTAGATCGCGCAGATACGCAGTATTTT. The chain joins TRBV11-2 to TRBJ2-3; the D is unclear. Germline-derived CDR1 and CDR2 are SGHAT and FQNNGV. The CDR3 is 13 residues long. The germline V and J ends were trimmed by 0 bases and 4 bases, with 5 bases remaining between them.

This clonotype occurred a few times. The gene calls are TRBV18 and TRBJ2-7, with D maybe TRBD1 (6 bases). V dropped 0 bases and J dropped 4 bases, with 13 bases sitting between them. Germline assignment: CDR1 KGHSH and CDR2 LQKENI. The CDR3 consists of 15 residues. The CDR3 loop reads CASSPPGQRGYEQYF. CDR3 nucleotides: TGTGCCAGCTCACCACCAGGACAGAGAGGGTACGAGCAGTACTTC.

This clonotype was counted at least ten times. The chain couples TRBV10-3 to TRBJ1-5; D is possibly TRBD1 (5 bases). Trimming removed 1 base at V and 1 base at J, with 11 bases between. The length of the CDR3 is 16 residues. Germline V gene sequence: CDR1 ENHRY, CDR2 SYGVKD. CDR3 DNA: TGTGCCATCAGTGAGTTTGGCGGGACCAGCAATCAGCCCCAGCATTTT. Encoded protein: CAISEFGGTSNQPQHF.

The table lists this clonotype with a few counts. This chain connects TRBV28 to TRBJ1-2; no clear D. Trimming cost V 5 bases and J 4 bases, with 8 bases left between them. Per the germline V gene, CDR1 is MDHEN and CDR2 is SYDVKM. This CDR3 spans 12 amino acids. CDR3 in DNA: TGTGCCAGCAGTCCAGAACGCTATGGCTACACCTTC. This translates into CASSPERYGYTF.

This clonotype occurred a few times. The chain couples TRBV6-2 or TRBV6-3 to TRBJ2-2; D is unresolved. The germline V and J ends were trimmed by 6 bases and 6 bases, with 8 bases remaining between them. Germline-derived CDR1 and CDR2 are MNHEY and SVGEGT. The CDR3 has 12 amino acids. The CDR3 DNA follows: TGTGCCAGCAGGGTAGCTTCCGGGGAGCTGTTTTTT. Protein product: CASRVASGELFF.

This clonotype was seen a handful of times. The chain carries TRBV28 and TRBJ1-5, with TRBD1 as a possible D gene (6 bases). Trimming removed 5 bases from V and 4 bases from J, with 12 bases in between. This CDR3 comprises 14 residues. From germline, CDR1 is MDHEN and CDR2 SYDVKM. The CDR3 loop reads CASSPTGLNQPQHF. The CDR3 nucleotides are TGTGCCAGCAGTCCCACAGGGTTAAATCAGCCCCAGCATTTT.

CDR3 residues: CASSLVDLNEQFF. The CDR3 nucleotides read TGTGCCAGCAGCTTAGTGGACCTGAATGAGCAGTTCTTC. The chain joins TRBV7-6 to TRBJ2-1; D is undetermined. In germline, CDR1 is SGHVS, CDR2 FNYEAQ. V lost 1 base to trimming and J lost 7 bases, with 8 bases between them. CDR3 length: 13 amino acids.

The rearrangement joins TRBV5-1 to TRBJ1-4, with no clear D. Trimming cost V 4 bases and J 6 bases, with 16 bases left between them. This CDR3 region has 15 residues. The germline V gene has CDR1 SGHRS and CDR2 YFSETQ. CDR3 sequence reads: CASSTSSRPDEKLFF. CDR3 nucleotide sequence: TGCGCCAGCAGCACCTCATCGAGACCGGATGAAAAACTGTTTTTT.

This clonotype was counted ten times or more. The CDR3 loop reads CASSPDRIDGYTF. The CDR3 DNA follows: TGTGCCAGCAGCCCGGACAGGATTGATGGCTACACCTTC. The chain carries TRBV27 and TRBJ1-2; the match to TRBD1 covers 7 bases. Germline-derived CDR1 and CDR2 are MNHEY and SMNVEV (reference sequence). The trim removed 6 bases at V and 6 bases at J, leaving 7 bases unmatched. The CDR3 sequence is 13 residues long.